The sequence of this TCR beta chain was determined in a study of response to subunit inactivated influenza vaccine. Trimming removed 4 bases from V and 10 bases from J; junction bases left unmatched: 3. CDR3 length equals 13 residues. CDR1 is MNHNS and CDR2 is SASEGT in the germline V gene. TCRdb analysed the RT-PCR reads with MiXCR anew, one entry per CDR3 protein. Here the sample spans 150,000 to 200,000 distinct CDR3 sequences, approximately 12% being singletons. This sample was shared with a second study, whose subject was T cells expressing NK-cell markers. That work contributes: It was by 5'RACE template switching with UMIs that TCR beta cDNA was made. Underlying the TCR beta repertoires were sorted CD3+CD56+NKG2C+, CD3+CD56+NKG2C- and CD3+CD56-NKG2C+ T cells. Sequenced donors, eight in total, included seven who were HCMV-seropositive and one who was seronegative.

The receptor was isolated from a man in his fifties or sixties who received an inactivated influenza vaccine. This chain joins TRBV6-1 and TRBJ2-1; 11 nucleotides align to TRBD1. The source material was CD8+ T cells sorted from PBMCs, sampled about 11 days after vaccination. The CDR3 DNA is TGTGCCAGCAGTGGGACAGGGGGCTGGGAGCAGTTCTTC. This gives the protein CASSGTGGWEQFF.